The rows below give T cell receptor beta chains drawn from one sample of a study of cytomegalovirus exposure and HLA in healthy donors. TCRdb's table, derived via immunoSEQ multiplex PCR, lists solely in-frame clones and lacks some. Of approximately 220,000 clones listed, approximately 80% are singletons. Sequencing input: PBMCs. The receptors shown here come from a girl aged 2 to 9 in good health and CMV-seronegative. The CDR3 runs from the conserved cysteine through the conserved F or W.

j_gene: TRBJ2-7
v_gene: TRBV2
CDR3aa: CASSEDPQGAEQYF

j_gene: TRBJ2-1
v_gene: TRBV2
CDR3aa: CASSRPGEHGGEQFF

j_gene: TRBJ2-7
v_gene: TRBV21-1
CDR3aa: CASSPWQWSSYEQYF

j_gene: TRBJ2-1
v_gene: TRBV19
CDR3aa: CASVGHTQAYNEQFF

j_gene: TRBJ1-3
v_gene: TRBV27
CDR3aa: CGGGSDSGNTIYF

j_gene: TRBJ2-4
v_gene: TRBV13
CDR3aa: CASSLRGNAKNIQYF

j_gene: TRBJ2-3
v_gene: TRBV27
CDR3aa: CASSPENQGLYTDTQYF

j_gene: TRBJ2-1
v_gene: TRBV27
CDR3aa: CASSLGLASNEQFF

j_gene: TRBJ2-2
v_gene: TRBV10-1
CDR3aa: CASRAGTGLTGELFF

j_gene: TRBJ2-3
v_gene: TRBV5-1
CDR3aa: CASSLWLGGASDTQYF

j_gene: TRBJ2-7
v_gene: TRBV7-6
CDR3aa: CASSPLLVAEQYF

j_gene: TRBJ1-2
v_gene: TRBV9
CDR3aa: CASSVAPQGNYGYTF

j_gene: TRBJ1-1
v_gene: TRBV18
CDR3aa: CASSPPGAEAFF

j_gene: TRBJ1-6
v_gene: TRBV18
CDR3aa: CASSPPGQGNSPLHF

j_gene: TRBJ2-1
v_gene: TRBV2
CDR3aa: CASSERLALYNEQFF

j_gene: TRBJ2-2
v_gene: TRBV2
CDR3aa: CASRGTGFSGELFF

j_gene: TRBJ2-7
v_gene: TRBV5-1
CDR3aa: CASRQGQENYEQYF

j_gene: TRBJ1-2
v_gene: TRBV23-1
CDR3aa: CASSPFRVSSGYGYTF

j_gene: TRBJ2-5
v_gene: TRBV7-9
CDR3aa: CASSLALTGYQETQYF

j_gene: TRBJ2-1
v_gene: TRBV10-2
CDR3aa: CASRPGGVHNEQFF

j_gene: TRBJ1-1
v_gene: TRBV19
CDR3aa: CAVWGDTEAFF

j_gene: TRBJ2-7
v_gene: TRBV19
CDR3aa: CASSSATSAGGQYEQYF

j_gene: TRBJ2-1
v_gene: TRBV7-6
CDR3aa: CASSLNPGVRGPAQEQFF

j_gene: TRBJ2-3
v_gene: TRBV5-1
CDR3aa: CASSSGSSGVDTQYF

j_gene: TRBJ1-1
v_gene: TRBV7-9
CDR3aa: CASSLSGGVTTEAFF

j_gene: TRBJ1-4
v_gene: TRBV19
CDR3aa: CASSKSQRQGNEKLFF

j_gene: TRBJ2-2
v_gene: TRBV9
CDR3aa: CASSVSAGVGELFF

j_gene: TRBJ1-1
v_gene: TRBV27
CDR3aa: CASSPTTGIGTEAFF

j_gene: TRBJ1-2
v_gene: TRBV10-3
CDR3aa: CAIKMTPDRASGYTF

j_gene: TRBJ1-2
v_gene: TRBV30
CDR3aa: CAGTGGSNYGYTF

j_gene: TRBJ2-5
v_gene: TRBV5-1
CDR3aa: CASSLEAGVQETQYF

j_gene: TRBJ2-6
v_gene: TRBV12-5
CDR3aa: CASGLVPGTALSGANVLTF

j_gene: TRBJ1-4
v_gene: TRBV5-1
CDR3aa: CASSLAGRGDEKLFF

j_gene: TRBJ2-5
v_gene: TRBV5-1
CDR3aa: CASSLGLAGPAQYF

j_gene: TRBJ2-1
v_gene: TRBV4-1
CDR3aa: CASSQEKLPYNEQFF

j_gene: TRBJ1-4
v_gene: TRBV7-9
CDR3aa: CASSPGQGGNEKLFF

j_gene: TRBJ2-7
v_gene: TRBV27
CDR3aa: CASSLSQGYYEQYF

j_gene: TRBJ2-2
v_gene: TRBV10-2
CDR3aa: CASRQGARGTGELFF

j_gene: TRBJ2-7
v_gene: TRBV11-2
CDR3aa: CASTWLSWTRNNSYEQYF

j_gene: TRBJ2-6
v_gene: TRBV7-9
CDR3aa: CASSGAGAHSGANVLTF